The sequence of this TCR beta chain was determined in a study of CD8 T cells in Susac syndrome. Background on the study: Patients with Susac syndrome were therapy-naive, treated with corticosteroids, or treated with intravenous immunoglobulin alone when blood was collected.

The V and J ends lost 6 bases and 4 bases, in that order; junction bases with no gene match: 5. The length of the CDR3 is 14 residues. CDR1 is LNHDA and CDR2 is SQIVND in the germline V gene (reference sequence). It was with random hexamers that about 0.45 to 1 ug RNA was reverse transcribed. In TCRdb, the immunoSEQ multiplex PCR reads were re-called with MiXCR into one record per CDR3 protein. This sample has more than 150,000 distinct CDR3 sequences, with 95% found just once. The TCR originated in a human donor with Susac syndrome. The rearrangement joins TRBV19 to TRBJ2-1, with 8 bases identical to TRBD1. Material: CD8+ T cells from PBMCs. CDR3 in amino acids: CASRSGQGYNEQFF. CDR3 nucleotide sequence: TGTGCCAGTAGGTCAGGACAGGGATACAATGAGCAGTTCTTC.